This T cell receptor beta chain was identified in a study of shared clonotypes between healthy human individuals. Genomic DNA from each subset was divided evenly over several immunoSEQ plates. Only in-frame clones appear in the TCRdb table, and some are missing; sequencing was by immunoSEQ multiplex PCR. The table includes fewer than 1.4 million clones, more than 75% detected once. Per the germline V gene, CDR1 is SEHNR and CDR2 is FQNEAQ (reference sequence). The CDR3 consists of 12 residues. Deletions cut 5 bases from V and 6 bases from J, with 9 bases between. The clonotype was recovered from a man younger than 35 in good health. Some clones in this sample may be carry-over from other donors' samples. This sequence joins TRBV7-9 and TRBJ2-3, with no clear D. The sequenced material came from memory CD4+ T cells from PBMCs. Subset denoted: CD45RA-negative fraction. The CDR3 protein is CASSPHLDTQYF. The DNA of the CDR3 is TGTGCCAGCAGCCCACACCTGGATACGCAGTATTTT.